This entry lists 11 T cell receptor beta chains sequenced from one sample in a study of response to subunit inactivated influenza vaccine. TCRdb itself ran the RT-PCR reads through MiXCR, one entry per CDR3 protein. The table records more than 600,000 distinct CDR3 sequences, 15% to 20% of them present only once. The source material was PBMCs from blood, sampled roughly 5 days after vaccination. Receptors were obtained from a man aged 45-65 years who received an inactivated influenza vaccine.

In this sample, this clonotype turned up a few times. The chain links TRBV4-2 to TRBJ2-7, with D possibly matching TRBD1 (7 bases). Germline-derived CDR1 and CDR2 are LGHNA and YNFKEQ. The CDR3 is made up of 17 amino acids. Trimming took off 1 base at V and 4 bases at J, with 20 bases between the two ends. This CDR3 is CASSQGQGAGNRYEQYF. As DNA, the CDR3 is TGTGCCAGCAGCCAAGGACAGGGCGCGGGAAATCGATACGAGCAGTACTTC.

This clonotype was counted ten times or more. The V gene is TRBV7-2, the J gene TRBJ1-1, with TRBD1 as a possible D gene (5 bases). CDR1 and CDR2 (germline): SGHTA, FQGNSA. The CDR3 covers 15 residues. The V and J ends lost 1 base and 5 bases respectively, with 14 bases between them. CDR3 DNA: TGTGCCAGCAGCTTAGAGCAGGGATTGGCGACTGAAGCTTTCTTT. Translated, it gives CASSLEQGLATEAFF.

This clonotype was found a few times. J is TRBJ2-7 and V is TRBV18, with 12 bases aligning to TRBD1. Germline CDR1 and CDR2: KGHSH and LQKENI. With V trimmed by 3 bases and J by 2 bases, 5 bases remained unmatched. The CDR3 has 16 residues. The DNA of the CDR3 is TGTGCCAGCTCACCCCCGGGACAGGGGGCAGCCTACGAGCAGTACTTC. Translating gives CASSPPGQGAAYEQYF.

V is TRBV29-1 and J is TRBJ2-4; D tentatively reads TRBD1 or TRBD2 (5 bases each). This CDR3 region has 12 residues. Trimming took off 4 bases at V and 9 bases at J, with 13 bases between the two ends. In germline, CDR1 is SQVTM, CDR2 ANQGSEA. This CDR3 is CSVAWGKGIQYF. The CDR3 coding sequence is TGCAGCGTTGCTTGGGGGAAAGGCATTCAGTACTTC.

The V call is TRBV6-1, the J call TRBJ1-1, with D possibly being TRBD1 (6 bases). V shed 4 bases and J shed 6 bases, with 12 bases lying between them. Germline V gene sequence: CDR1 MNHNS, CDR2 SASEGT. This CDR3 contains 13 residues. DNA of the CDR3: TGTGCCAGCAGTGGAACAGGGTTCGCTGAAGCTTTCTTT. Its translation: CASSGTGFAEAFF.

The table lists this clonotype with many counts. The V call is TRBV28, the J call TRBJ2-2; TRBD1 is a possible D gene (6 bases). CDR3 length: 15 residues. Germline-derived CDR1 and CDR2 are MDHEN and SYDVKM. V lost 1 base, J lost 1 base, and 7 bases lay in between. CDR3 nucleotides: TGTGCCAGCAGTTTATTAGGGGGGAACACCGGGGAGCTGTTTTTT. Amino acids: CASSLLGGNTGELFF. Variable domain in full (rest from reference TRBV28 and TRBJ2-2): DVKVTQSSRYLVKRTGEKVFLECVQDMDHENMFWYRQDPGLGLRLIYFSYDVKMKEKGDIPEGYSVSREKKERFSLILESASTNQTSMYLCASSLLGGNTGELFFGEGSRLTVL.

This clonotype has a handful of counts. The chain combines TRBV27 with TRBJ2-3; no clear D. Germline-derived CDR1 and CDR2 are MNHEY and SMNVEV (reference sequence). The germline V and J ends were trimmed by 0 bases and 2 bases, with 9 bases remaining between them. The CDR3 extends over 15 amino acids. The CDR3 reads CASSLSARTTDTQYF. The CDR3 DNA is TGTGCCAGCAGTTTATCGGCCAGAACCACAGATACGCAGTATTTT.

The gene calls are TRBV7-2 and TRBJ2-1; TRBD2 matches at 8 bases. This CDR3 region has 17 residues. With V trimmed by 0 bases and J by 8 bases, 12 bases remained unmatched. Germline lookup yields CDR1 SGHTA and CDR2 FQGNSA. CDR3 coding DNA: TGTGCCAGCAGCTTAGCGGCGGCTGGCGGGAGGTTAGATGAGCAGTTCTTC. Protein: CASSLAAAGGRLDEQFF.

This clonotype has ten or more counts. V is TRBV9 and J is TRBJ2-1; 11 nucleotides agree with TRBD2. The V gene end was trimmed by 0 bases and the J gene end by 0 bases; junction bases not matched to a gene: 8. CDR3 length equals 19 residues. Germline CDR1 is SGDLS and CDR2 is YYNGEE. The CDR3 protein is CASSVDPTSGVSSYNEQFF. DNA for the CDR3: TGTGCCAGCAGCGTAGACCCGACTAGCGGGGTCAGCTCCTACAATGAGCAGTTCTTC.

V usage is TRBV11-2 and J usage is TRBJ2-5, with D hard to call. This CDR3 has 13 residues. The germline V and J ends were trimmed by 5 bases and 5 bases, with 12 bases remaining between them. Per the germline V gene, CDR1 is SGHAT and CDR2 is FQNNGV. The CDR3, as DNA: TGTGCCAGCAGCATCACCCAAAGTGAGACCCAGTACTTC. Amino acid sequence: CASSITQSETQYF.

This clonotype has more than one count but fewer than ten. This sequence joins TRBV5-1 and TRBJ2-5; D gene unclear. This CDR3 contains 13 residues. The germline V gene has CDR1 SGHRS and CDR2 YFSETQ. Trimming took off 1 base at V and 5 bases at J, with 9 bases between the two ends. CDR3: CASSLKDTETQYF. CDR3 bases: TGCGCCAGCAGCTTGAAGGATACGGAGACCCAGTACTTC.